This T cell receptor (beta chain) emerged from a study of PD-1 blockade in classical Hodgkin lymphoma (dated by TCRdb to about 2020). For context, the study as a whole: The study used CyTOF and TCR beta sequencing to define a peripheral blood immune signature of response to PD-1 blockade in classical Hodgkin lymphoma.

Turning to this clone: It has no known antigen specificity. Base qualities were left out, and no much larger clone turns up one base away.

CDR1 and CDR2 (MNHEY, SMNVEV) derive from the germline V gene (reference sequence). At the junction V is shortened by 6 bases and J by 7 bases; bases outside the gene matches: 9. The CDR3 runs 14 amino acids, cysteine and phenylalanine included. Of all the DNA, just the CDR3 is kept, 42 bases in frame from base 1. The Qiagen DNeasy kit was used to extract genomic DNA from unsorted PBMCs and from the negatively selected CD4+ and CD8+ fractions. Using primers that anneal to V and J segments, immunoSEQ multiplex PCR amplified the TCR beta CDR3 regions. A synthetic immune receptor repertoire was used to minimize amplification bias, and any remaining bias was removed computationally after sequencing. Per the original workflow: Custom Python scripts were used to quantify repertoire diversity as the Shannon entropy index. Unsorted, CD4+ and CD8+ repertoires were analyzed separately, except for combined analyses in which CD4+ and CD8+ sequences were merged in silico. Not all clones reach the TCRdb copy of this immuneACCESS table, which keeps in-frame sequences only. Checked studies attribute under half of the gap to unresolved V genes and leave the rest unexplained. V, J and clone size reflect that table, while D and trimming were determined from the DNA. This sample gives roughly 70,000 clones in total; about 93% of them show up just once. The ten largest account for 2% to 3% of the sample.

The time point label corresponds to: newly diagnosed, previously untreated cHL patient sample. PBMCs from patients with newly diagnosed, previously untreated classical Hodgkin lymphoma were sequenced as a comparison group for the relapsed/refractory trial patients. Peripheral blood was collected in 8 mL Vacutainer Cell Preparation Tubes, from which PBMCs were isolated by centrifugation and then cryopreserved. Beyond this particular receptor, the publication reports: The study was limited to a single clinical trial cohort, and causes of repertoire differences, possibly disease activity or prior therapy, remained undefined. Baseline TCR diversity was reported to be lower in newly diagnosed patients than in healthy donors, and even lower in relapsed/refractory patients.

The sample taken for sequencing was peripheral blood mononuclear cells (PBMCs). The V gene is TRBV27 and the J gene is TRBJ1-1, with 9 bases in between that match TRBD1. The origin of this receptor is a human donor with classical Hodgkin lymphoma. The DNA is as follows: TGTGCCAGCAGGATGGGACAGGGTTCCAATGAAGCTTTCTTT. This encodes CASRMGQGSNEAFF.